This T cell receptor beta chain originates from a study of a mutant IDH1 vaccine in newly diagnosed glioma. Study summary: Previous treatment comprised radiotherapy, temozolomide, or both, mostly both.

Noted time point: baseline, week 1 (first vaccination visit). Treatment defined: pre-vaccination baseline after standard-of-care therapy. The astrocytomas were IDH1-mutant, ATRX-negative, and WHO grade 3 or 4. TCRdb keeps only in-frame clones here, not all; method: immunoSEQ multiplex PCR. The sample yields 20,000 to 25,000 clones, approximately 89% seen once. The J segment lost 1 base and the V segment lost 5 bases, leaving 4 bases of the junction unmatched. The CDR3 runs 14 residues. From germline, CDR1 is SGHTA and CDR2 FQGNSA. This chain joins TRBV7-2 and TRBJ1-1; 7 bases map to TRBD1. Here the sequenced sample was PBMCs, taken from a glioma patient treated with radiotherapy, temozolomide or both. This TCR was recovered from a young man with glioma. CDR3 residues: CASSLGQSNTEAFF. Here the CDR3 DNA reads TGTGCCAGCAGCCTGGGACAGTCGAACACTGAAGCTTTCTTT.